This is a list of T cell receptor beta chains from one sample in a study of sequential checkpoint blockade in melanoma. The protocol was immunoSEQ multiplex PCR, while the TCRdb copy is restricted to in-frame clones and leaves out a portion. This table has roughly 9,900 clones, 50% to 65% appearing once. Sequencing was performed on CD8+ T cells sorted from blood (inferred from file names), taken from a patient given nivolumab and ipilimumab in sequence. Source of these receptors: a human donor with melanoma. Both conserved end residues are part of each CDR3. The order of the fields is clone size, D gene, J gene, V gene, CDR3 DNA, CDR3 protein. A D gene is named only where the DNA matches it firmly. Where a row states a size, it is once, few, many or the class of an expanded clone; other rows omit it.

. | TRBD1 | TRBJ1-2 | TRBV4-2 | TGTGCCAGCAGCCAAGAGACAGGGGGCCTTTACTATGGCTACACCTTC | CASSQETGGLYYGYTF
. | . | TRBJ1-1 | TRBV6-5 | TGTGCCAGCAGTTACTCGGGGGGGTACACTGAAGCTTTCTTT | CASSYSGGYTEAFF
. | TRBD2 | TRBJ2-1 | TRBV6-5 | TGTGCCAGCAATTTAGCGGGGGCCTACAATGAGCAGTTCTTC | CASNLAGAYNEQFF
. | TRBD1 | TRBJ1-4 | TRBV6-5 | TGTGCCAGCAGTGAAGTAGGGGGCGCGGAAAAACTGTTTTTT | CASSEVGGAEKLFF
few | TRBD2 | TRBJ2-1 | TRBV7-9 | TGTGCCAGCAGCTTATTCAGGACTAGCGATTACAATGAGCAGTTCTTC | CASSLFRTSDYNEQFF
few | . | TRBJ2-1 | TRBV19 | TGTGCCAGCCATGACGGCGGAGACTACAATGAGCAGTTCTTC | CASHDGGDYNEQFF
. | TRBD2 | TRBJ2-7 | TRBV6-1 | TGTGCCAGCGAGTGGGAGGGTGGATACGAGCAGTACTTC | CASEWEGGYEQYF
. | . | TRBJ1-2 | TRBV27 | TGTGCCAGCACCACCCTCCCCGGAGACTATGGCTACACCTTC | CASTTLPGDYGYTF
once | TRBD1 | TRBJ1-2 | TRBV6-1 | TGTGCCAGCAGTGAAGGTCAGGGGGCGGACGGCTACACCTTC | CASSEGQGADGYTF
. | TRBD2 | TRBJ2-2 | TRBV27 | TGTGCCAGCAGACCCAGCGGGGGACGAGAACACCGGGGAGCTGTTTTT | CASRPSGGREHRGAVF
few | . | TRBJ2-1 | TRBV11-1 | TGTGCCAGCAGCTTAATTGGGGAGAGCTCCTACAATGAGCAGTTCTTC | CASSLIGESSYNEQFF
. | . | TRBJ2-1 | TRBV2 | TGTGCCAGCAGTGAAGTGGAAGAGGATGAGCAGTTCTTC | CASSEVEEDEQFF
. | TRBD2 | TRBJ2-7 | TRBV5-4 | TGTGCCAGCAGCCCCGGGGGGGGAGCTTGGGAGCAGTACTTC | CASSPGGGAWEQYF
. | TRBD1 | TRBJ2-3 | TRBV5-1 | TGCGCCAGCAGCTTGGGACAGGGGGCAGATACGCAGTATTTT | CASSLGQGADTQYF
. | TRBD1 | TRBJ1-5 | TRBV7-9 | TGTGCCAGCAGCTCCGGACAGGGGTTAAGAAACAATCAGCCCCAGCATTTT | CASSSGQGLRNNQPQHF
. | . | TRBJ2-7 | TRBV27 | TGTGCCAGCAGTTTATCGAAAGGGGCCAGGCAGTACTTC | CASSLSKGARQYF
. | TRBD2 | TRBJ2-3 | TRBV5-1 | TGCGCCAGCAGCTTACTAGCGCGTAGCACAGATACGCAGTATTTT | CASSLLARSTDTQYF
once | TRBD2 | TRBJ2-3 | TRBV5-1 | TGCGCCAGCAGCTTGTACTTCTCGCGGGGGGCCGGAAATACGCAGTATTTT | CASSLYFSRGAGNTQYF
. | TRBD1 | TRBJ2-2 | TRBV27 | TGTGCCAGCAGTTTAGTACAGGGGGCCGGGGAGCTGTTTTTT | CASSLVQGAGELFF
. | . | TRBJ1-2 | TRBV7-9 | TGTGCCAGCAGCTTAGATAGACAACCCTATGGCTACACCTTC | CASSLDRQPYGYTF
. | . | TRBJ1-4 | TRBV27 | TGTGCCAGCACCACGGACGGCGGGAATGAAAAACTGTTTTTT | CASTTDGGNEKLFF
few | . | TRBJ1-1 | TRBV6-5 | TGTGCCAGCAGCCTCAGGATGACTGAAGCTTTCTTT | CASSLRMTEAFF
. | TRBD1 | TRBJ1-4 | TRBV6-6 | TGTGCCAGCAGCCCCGGGACAGGAACTGAAAAACTGTTTTTT | CASSPGTGTEKLFF
. | . | TRBJ2-1 | TRBV19 | TGTGCCAGTAGTAGTGGGGAGGACTACAATGAGCAGTTCTTC | CASSSGEDYNEQFF
large | . | TRBJ1-5 | TRBV6-6 | TGTGCCAGCAATACGGGTGATAGCAATCAGCCCCAGCATTTT | CASNTGDSNQPQHF
. | . | TRBJ2-3 | TRBV28 | TGTGCCAGCAGTTTAGGTTTGGTAAGAGGGTCGGCCCCAGATACGCAGTATTTT | CASSLGLVRGSAPDTQYF
. | . | TRBJ2-5 | TRBV9 | TGTGCCAGCAGCCTGGGGGCGGGTCGAGAGACCCAGTACTTC | CASSLGAGRETQYF
. | . | TRBJ1-2 | TRBV4-3 | TGCGCCAGCAGCCAAGATCTTGGAGGGGCTAACTATGGCTACACCTTC | CASSQDLGGANYGYTF
. | . | TRBJ2-5 | TRBV4-1 | TGCGCCAGCAGCCAAGAAGGGGCGAGCCAAGAGACCCAGTACTTC | CASSQEGASQETQYF
. | TRBD1 | TRBJ2-7 | TRBV7-6 | TGCGCCAGCAGCCAAAGGACAGGGCGCGAGCAGTACTTC | CASSQRTGREQYF
. | TRBD2 | TRBJ2-1 | TRBV4-3 | TGCGCCAGCAGCCCCTTCGGGACTAGCGGCAACAATGAGCAGTTCTTC | CASSPFGTSGNNEQFF
. | TRBD2 | TRBJ2-7 | TRBV6-1 | TGTGCCAGCAGTGACCTGGGCGGGGAGGGGTACGAGCAGTACTTC | CASSDLGGEGYEQYF
. | . | TRBJ2-7 | TRBV4-3 | TGCGCCAGCAGCGCGACAGGGGACTACGAGTACGAGCAGTACTTC | CASSATGDYEYEQYF
. | TRBD2 | TRBJ2-1 | TRBV10-3 | TGTGCCATCAGGGATGTACTAGCGGGAGGGCCGATTGAGCAGTTCTTC | CAIRDVLAGGPIEQFF
few | . | TRBJ1-6 | TRBV4-3 | TGCGCCAGCAGCCAAGATCAACACAGGCTAAATTCACCCCTCCACTTT | CASSQDQHRLNSPLHF
once | TRBD1 | TRBJ2-7 | TRBV11-2 | TGTGCCAGCAGCTCCGCCGGGACAGGGAGGTACGAGCAGTACTTC | CASSSAGTGRYEQYF
. | TRBD1 | TRBJ1-5 | TRBV15 | TGTGCCACCAGCATCTTTAGAGGGGGCGTTCAGCCCCAGCATTTT | CATSIFRGGVQPQHF
. | . | TRBJ2-3 | TRBV29-1 | TGCAGCGTTGAATCCCAGGCCTCTAGCACAGATACGCAGTATTTT | CSVESQASSTDTQYF
. | TRBD2 | TRBJ2-2 | TRBV7-9 | TGTGCCAGCAGCACAGACTACAGCGGGAGGGTAAACACCGGGGAGCTGTTTTTT | CASSTDYSGRVNTGELFF
. | TRBD1 | TRBJ2-7 | TRBV29-1 | TGCAGCGTTGCCGGGACAGGGAGCTCCTACGAGCAGTACTTC | CSVAGTGSSYEQYF
few | . | TRBJ1-5 | TRBV7-9 | TGTGCCAGCAGTACAGGGTTATATCAGCCCCAGCATTTT | CASSTGLYQPQHF
once | . | TRBJ2-2 | TRBV11-2 | TGTGCCAGCAGCTTAAAGGGGGGGGGCACCGGGGAGCTGTTTTTT | CASSLKGGGTGELFF
. | . | TRBJ1-2 | TRBV28 | TGTGCCAGCAGTTTAACCTCGGGAGAGGACTATGGCTACACCTTC | CASSLTSGEDYGYTF
medium-sized | . | TRBJ2-1 | TRBV21-1 | TGTGCCAGCACCCCAGACAGGGTGTGCAATGAGCAGTTCTTC | CASTPDRVCNEQFF
few | TRBD1 | TRBJ2-7 | TRBV4-3 | TGCGCCAGCAGCCAAGAACAGGGGTACTACGAGCAGTACTTC | CASSQEQGYYEQYF
. | TRBD2 | TRBJ2-5 | TRBV28 | TGTGCCAGCAGTTCGATTATCCCTCCTAGCGGGAGAGACCAAGAGACCCAGTACTTC | CASSSIIPPSGRDQETQYF
. | . | TRBJ1-2 | TRBV6-1 | TGTGCCAGCAGTGAATTGGAGGGTACCTGGGCAGAGGGCTACACCTTC | CASSELEGTWAEGYTF
. | TRBD1 | TRBJ2-6 | TRBV4-3 | TGCGCCAGCAGCCAAGAGACAGGGGGCTCTGGGGCCAACGTCCTGACTTTC | CASSQETGGSGANVLTF
. | TRBD1 | TRBJ1-4 | TRBV6-5 | TGTGCCAGCAGTTTCCTCCCGGGACAGGGGGTTGAAAAACTGTTTTTT | CASSFLPGQGVEKLFF
once | TRBD1 | TRBJ2-7 | TRBV28 | TGTGCCAGCAGTCGACAGGGCCGGGAGCAGTACTTC | CASSRQGREQYF
. | . | TRBJ2-1 | TRBV6-5 | TGTGCCAGCAGTGAGTTGCCCTACAATGAGCAGTTCTTC | CASSELPYNEQFF
. | . | TRBJ2-5 | TRBV7-2 | TGTGCCAGCAGCTTAAACGCCCCCCGGGGAGGGACCCAGTACTTC | CASSLNAPRGGTQYF
. | . | TRBJ2-7 | TRBV5-3 | TGTGCCAGAAGCTTGGAACGGGGCGAGCAGTACTTC | CARSLERGEQYF
. | . | TRBJ2-7 | TRBV4-3 | TGCGCCAGCAGCCCCAATCCCCGGGACGAGCAGTACTTC | CASSPNPRDEQYF
few | TRBD1 | TRBJ1-5 | TRBV7-8 | TGTGCCAGCAGCGGAGGGACAGGGGAAGTTCAGCCCCAGCATTTT | CASSGGTGEVQPQHF